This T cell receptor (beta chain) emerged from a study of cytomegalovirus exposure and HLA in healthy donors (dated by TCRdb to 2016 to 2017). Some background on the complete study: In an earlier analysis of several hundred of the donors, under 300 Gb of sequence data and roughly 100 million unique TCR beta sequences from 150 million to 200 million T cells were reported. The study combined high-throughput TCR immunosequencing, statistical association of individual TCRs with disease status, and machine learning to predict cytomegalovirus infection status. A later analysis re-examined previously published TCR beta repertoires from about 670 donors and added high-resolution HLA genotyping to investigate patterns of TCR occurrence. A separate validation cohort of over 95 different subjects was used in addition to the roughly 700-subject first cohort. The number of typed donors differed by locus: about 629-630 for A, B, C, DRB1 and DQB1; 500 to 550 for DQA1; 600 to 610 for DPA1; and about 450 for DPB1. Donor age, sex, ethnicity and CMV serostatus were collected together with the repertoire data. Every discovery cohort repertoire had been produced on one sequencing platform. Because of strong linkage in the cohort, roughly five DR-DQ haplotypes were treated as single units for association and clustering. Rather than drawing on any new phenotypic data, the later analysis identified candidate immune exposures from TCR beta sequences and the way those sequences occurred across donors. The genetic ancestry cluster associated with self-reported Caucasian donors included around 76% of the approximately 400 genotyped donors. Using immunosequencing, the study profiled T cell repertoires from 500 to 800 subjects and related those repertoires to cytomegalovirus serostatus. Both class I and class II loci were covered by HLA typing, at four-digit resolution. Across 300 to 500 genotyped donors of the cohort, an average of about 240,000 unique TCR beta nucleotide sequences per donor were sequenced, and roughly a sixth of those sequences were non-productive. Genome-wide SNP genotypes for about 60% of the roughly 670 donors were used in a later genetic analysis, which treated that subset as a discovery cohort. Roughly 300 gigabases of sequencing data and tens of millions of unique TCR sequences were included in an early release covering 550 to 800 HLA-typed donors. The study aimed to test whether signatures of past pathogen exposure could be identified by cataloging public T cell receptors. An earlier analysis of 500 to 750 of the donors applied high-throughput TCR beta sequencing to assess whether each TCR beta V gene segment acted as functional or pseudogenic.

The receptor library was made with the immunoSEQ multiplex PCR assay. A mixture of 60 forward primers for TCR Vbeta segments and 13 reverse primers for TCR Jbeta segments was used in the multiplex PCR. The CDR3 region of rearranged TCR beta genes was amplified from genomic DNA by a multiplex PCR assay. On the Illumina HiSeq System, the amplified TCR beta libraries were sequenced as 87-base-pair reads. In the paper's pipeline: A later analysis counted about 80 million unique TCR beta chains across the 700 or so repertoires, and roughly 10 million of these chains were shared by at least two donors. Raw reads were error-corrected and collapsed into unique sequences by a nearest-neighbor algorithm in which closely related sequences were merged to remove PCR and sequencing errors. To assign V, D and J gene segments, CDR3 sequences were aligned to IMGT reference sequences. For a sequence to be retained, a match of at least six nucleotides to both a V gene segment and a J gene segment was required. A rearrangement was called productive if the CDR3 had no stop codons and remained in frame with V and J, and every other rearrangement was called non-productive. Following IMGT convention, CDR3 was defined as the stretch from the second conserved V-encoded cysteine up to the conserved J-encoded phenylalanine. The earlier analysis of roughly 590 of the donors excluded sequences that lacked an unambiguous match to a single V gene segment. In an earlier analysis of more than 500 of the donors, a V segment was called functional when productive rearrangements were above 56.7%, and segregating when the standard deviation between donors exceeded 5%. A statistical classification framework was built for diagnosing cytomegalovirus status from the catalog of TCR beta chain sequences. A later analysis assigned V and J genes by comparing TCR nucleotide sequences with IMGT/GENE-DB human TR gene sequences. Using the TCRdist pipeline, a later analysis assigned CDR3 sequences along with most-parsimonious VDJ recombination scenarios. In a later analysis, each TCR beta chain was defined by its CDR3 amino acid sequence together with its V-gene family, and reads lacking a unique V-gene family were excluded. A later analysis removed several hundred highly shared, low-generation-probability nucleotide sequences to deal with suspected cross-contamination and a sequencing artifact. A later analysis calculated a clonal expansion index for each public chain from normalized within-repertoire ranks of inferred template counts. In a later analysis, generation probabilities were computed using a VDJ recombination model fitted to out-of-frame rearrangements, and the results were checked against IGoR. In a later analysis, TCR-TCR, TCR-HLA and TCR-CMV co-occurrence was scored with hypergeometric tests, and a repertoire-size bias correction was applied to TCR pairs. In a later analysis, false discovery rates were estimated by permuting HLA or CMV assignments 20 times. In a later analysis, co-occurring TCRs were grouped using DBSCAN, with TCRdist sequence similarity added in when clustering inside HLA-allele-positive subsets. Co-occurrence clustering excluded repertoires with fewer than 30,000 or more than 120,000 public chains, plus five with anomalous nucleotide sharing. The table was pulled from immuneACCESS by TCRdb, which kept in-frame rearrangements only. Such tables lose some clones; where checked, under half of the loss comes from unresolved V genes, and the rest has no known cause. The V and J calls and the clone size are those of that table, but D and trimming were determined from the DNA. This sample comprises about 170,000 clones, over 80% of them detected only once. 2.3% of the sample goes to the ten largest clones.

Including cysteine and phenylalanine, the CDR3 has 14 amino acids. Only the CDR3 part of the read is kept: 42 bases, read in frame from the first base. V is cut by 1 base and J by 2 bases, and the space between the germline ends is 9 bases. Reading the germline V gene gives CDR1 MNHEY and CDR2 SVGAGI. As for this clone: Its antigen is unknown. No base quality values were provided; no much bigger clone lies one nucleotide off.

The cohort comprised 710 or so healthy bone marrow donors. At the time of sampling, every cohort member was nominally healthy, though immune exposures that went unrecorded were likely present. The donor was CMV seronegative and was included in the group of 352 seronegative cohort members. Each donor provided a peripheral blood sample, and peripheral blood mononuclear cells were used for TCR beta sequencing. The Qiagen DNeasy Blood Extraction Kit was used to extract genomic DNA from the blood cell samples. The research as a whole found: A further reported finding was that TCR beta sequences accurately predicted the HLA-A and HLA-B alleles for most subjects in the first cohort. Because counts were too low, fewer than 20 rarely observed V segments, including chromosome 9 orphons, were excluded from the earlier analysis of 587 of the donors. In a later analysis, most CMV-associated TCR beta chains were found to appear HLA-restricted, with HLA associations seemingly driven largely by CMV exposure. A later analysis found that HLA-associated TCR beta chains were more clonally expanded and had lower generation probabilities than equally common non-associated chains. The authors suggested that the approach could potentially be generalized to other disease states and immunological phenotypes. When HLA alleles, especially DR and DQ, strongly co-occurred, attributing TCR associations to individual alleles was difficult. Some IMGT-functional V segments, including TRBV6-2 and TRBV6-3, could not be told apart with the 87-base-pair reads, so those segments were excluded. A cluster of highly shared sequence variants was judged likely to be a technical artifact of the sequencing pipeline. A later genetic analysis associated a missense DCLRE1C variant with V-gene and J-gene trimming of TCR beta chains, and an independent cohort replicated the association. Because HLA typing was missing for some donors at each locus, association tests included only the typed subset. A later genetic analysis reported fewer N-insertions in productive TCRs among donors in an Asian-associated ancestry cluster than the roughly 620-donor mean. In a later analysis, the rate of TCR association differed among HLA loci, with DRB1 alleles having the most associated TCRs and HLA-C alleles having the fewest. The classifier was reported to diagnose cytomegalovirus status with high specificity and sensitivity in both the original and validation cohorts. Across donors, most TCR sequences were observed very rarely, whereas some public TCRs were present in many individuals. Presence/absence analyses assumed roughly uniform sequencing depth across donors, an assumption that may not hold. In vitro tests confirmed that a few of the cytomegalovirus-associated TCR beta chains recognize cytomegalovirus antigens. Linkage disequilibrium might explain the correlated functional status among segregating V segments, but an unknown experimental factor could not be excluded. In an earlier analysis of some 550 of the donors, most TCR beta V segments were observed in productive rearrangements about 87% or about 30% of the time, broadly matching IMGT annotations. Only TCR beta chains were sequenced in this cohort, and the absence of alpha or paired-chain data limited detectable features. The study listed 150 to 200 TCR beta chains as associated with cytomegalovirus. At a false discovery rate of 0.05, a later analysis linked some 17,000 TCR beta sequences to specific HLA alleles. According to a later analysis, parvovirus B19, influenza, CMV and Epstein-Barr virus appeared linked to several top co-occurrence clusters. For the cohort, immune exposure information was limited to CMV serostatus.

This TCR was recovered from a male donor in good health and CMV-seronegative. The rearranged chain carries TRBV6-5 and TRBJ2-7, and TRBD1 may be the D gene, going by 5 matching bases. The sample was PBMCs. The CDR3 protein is CASSYFPDTYEQYF. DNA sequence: TGTGCCAGCAGTTACTTTCCGGACACCTACGAGCAGTACTTC.